Only a few counts were recorded for the clone carrying this TCR beta chain. The target antigen is unknown. The CDR3 loop spans 14 amino acids. Germline CDR1 DFQATT, CDR2 SNEGSKA (reference sequence). With V trimmed by 5 bases and J by 6 bases, 9 bases remained unmatched. This record belongs to a study of early T cells in non-severe SARS-CoV-2 infection. Background on the study: Investigators sequenced bulk RNA drawn from unsorted whole blood, and chains remained unpaired.

Broader study findings: There was a bias toward anti-spike CD8 responses in VDJdb matching, which missed private and CD4 specificities.

Unique molecular identifiers tagged individual cDNA molecules. MiXCR was run by TCRdb on the 5' RACE reads, yielding one entry per CDR3 protein. The sample comprises about 60,000 distinct CDR3 sequences, 10% to 15% of which are singletons, and around 5% rests with the top ten. The chain recombines TRBV20-1 with TRBJ2-1; 8 bases align to TRBD2. The source of this sequence is an adult who was a healthcare worker with PCR-confirmed SARS-CoV-2 infection or an uninfected control (not recorded which). The material sequenced was whole blood. Here the CDR3 DNA reads TGCAGTGCTCTCAGCGGGGGAAGCTTCAATGAGCAGTTCTTC. This gives the protein CSALSGGSFNEQFF.